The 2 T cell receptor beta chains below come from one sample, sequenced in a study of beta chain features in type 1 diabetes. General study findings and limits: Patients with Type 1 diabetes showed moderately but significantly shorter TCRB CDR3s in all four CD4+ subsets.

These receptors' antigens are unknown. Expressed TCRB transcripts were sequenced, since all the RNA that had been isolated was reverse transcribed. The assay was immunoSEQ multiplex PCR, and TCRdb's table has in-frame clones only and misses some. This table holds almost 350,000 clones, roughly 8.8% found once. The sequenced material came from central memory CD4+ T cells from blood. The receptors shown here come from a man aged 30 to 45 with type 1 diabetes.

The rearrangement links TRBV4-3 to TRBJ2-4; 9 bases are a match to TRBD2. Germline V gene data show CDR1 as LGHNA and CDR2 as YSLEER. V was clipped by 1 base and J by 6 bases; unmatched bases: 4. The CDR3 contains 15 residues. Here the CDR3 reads CASSQGGGAPNIQYF. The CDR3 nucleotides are TGCGCCAGCAGCCAAGGCGGGGGGGCCCCAAACATTCAGTACTTC.

The CDR3 sequence: CASSSGRGGAGETQYF. The DNA of the CDR3 is TGTGCCAGCAGCTCCGGACGCGGGGGGGCCGGGGAGACCCAGTACTTC. This chain uses TRBV7-9 with TRBJ2-5; 9 bases fit TRBD2. Trimming at V came to 4 bases and at J to 5 bases, leaving 11 bases not matched to a gene. CDR1 is SEHNR, CDR2 FQNEAQ, per germline (reference sequence). This CDR3 comprises 16 residues.